This TCR beta chain was recorded in a study of regulatory T cells in long-lasting Graves disease. Building of the TCR beta libraries involved iRepertoire HTBI primers and Arm-PCR of CDR3 regions. TCRdb reprocessed the multiplex PCR reads with MiXCR, giving one entry per CDR3 protein. The sample yields a few hundred thousand distinct CDR3 sequences, about 16% seen once. This clonotype occurred many times. Germline-derived CDR1 and CDR2 are SGHVS and FQNEAQ. This CDR3 is built from 14 residues. The ends lost 5 bases at V and 7 bases at J; junction bases unmatched: 8. The time point denotes: newly diagnosed GD, antithyroid drugs for less than 3 months. PBMCs were the source of the RNA used for TCR sequencing. The authors drew patients from an endocrinology department in Xi'an, China. These same data were also listed under a study on T cells in Graves' hyperthyroidism and ophthalmopathy. That work states: Over 18 months, lack of ophthalmopathy progression marked Graves' hyperthyroidism as stable. The model foresaw ophthalmopathy a median around 6 months prior to onset.

The input for sequencing was peripheral blood mononuclear cells (PBMCs), taken at new diagnosis, from a patient treated with antithyroid drugs. The receptor was isolated from a young woman with Graves disease. The chain combines TRBV7-8 with TRBJ2-5; 9 nucleotides agree with TRBD2. The CDR3: CASSNGTSSGTQYF. The CDR3 DNA reads as TGTGCCAGCAGCAATGGGACTAGCAGTGGGACCCAGTACTTC. Full variable domain (remainder filled in from reference TRBV7-8 and TRBJ2-5): GAGVSQSPRYKVAKRGQDVALRCDPISGHVSLFWYQQALGQGPEFLTYFQNEAQLDKSGLPSDRFFAERPEGSVSTLKIQRTQQEDSAVYLCASSNGTSSGTQYFGPGTRLLVL.